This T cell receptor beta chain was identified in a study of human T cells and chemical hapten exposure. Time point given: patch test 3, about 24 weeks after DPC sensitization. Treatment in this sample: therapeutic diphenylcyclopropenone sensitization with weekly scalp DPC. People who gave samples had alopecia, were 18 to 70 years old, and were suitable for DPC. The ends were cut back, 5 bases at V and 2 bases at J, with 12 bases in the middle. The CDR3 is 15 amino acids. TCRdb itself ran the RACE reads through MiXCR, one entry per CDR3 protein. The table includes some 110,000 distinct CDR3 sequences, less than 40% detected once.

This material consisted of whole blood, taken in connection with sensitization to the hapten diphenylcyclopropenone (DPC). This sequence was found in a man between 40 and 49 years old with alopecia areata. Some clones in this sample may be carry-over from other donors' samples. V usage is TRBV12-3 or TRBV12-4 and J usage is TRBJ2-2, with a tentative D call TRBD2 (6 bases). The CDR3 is CASSASGSNTGELFF. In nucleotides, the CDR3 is TGTGCCAGCAGTGCGTCCGGGAGCAACACCGGGGAGCTGTTTTTT.